This TCR beta chain was sequenced during a study of neoadjuvant anti-PD-1 for oral cavity cancer. Sequencing was performed with immunoSEQ multiplex PCR; in TCRdb, only in-frame clones are kept and a portion is missing. This sample has 11,000 to 15,000 clones, with about four fifths found just once. Time point meaning: after neoadjuvant nivolumab, at surgical resection. Trimming left V 0 bases short and J 8 bases short, with 4 bases between. The germline V gene has CDR1 MNHEY and CDR2 SVGAGI. The length of the CDR3 is 12 residues. The rearrangement uses TRBV6-5 and TRBJ2-2; D is uncertain. The material was PBMCs, obtained after nivolumab (anti-PD-1) treatment. The TCR sequence derives from a person between 40 and 85 years old with oral cavity squamous cell carcinoma. As DNA, the CDR3 is TGTGCCAGCAGTTACTCCCGTGGGGAGCTGTTTTTT. Protein sequence: CASSYSRGELFF.